Shown below are 5 T cell receptor beta chains from a single sample sequenced in a study of CD8 T cell repertoires and HIV-1 epitope variants. These receptors' antigens are unknown. Generated by immunoSEQ multiplex PCR, the TCRdb table keeps only in-frame clones and is missing some. The top ten hold nearly 45% of the sample, which has approximately 6,000 clones, about 59% seen once. What was sequenced was cultured CD8+ T cells derived from PBMCs. The receptor source for this set is a male donor with HIV.

The rearrangement uses TRBV10-2 and TRBJ2-3, with no clear D. In germline, CDR1 is WSHSY, CDR2 SAAADI. Trimming stripped 0 bases from V and 1 base from J, with 11 bases between. This CDR3 region has 16 residues. The CDR3 DNA reads as TGCGCCAGCAGTGAGTCGCTGAGACTTGGCACAGATACGCAGTATTTT. This sequence encodes CASSESLRLGTDTQYF.

The chain has TRBV7-9 and TRBJ2-1; TRBD1 is a possible D gene (7 bases). This CDR3 is built from 14 residues. Trimming removed 10 bases at V and 7 bases at J, with 20 bases between. Germline V lookup: CDR1 SEHNR, CDR2 FQNEAQ (reference sequence). Here the CDR3 reads CATGRDSLWNEQFF. The CDR3 nucleotides read TGTGCCACGGGGCGGGACAGTCTTTGGAATGAGCAGTTCTTC.

The chain uses TRBV28 and TRBJ2-5; weak D call: TRBD1 (5 bases). TRBJ2-7 explains the end of the DNA better; the J call may be wrong. The CDR3 totals 15 residues. Germline V gene data show CDR1 as MDHEN and CDR2 as SYDVKM. CDR3 coding DNA: TGTGCCAGCAGGGCCGACAGCAACTGGGGCTACGAGCAGTACTTC. It specifies CASRADSNWGYEQYF.

The rearrangement links TRBV28 to TRBJ2-5, with 8 bases aligning to TRBD1. CDR3 size: 14 residues. The trim removed 5 bases at V and 5 bases at J, leaving 7 bases unmatched. Germline loops: CDR1 MDHEN, CDR2 SYDVKM. The CDR3 DNA reads as TGTGCCAGCAGTGCGGACAGGGATGGGGAGACCCAGTACTTC. Amino acid sequence: CASSADRDGETQYF.

J is TRBJ1-5 and V is TRBV6-1; D not resolved. This CDR3 has 13 residues. Germline V gene data show CDR1 as MNHNS and CDR2 as SASEGT. Deletions cut 8 bases from V and 3 bases from J, with 11 bases between. The CDR3 nucleotides are TGTGCCAGCTCCGAGAACCTCAATCAGCCCCAGCATTTT. Encoded protein: CASSENLNQPQHF.